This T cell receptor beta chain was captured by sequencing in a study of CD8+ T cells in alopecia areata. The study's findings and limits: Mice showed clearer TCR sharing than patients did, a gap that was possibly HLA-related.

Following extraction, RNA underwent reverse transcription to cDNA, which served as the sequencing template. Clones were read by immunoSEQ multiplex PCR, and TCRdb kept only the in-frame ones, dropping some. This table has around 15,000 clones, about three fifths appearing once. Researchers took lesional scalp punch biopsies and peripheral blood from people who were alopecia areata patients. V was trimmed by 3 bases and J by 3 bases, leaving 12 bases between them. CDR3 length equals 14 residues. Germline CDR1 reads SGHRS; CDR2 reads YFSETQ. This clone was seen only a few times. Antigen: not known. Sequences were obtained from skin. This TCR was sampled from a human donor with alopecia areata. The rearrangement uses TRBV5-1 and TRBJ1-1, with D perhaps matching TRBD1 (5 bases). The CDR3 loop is CASSSRGKDTEAFF. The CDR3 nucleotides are TGCGCCAGCAGCTCGAGGGGTAAGGACACTGAAGCTTTCTTT.